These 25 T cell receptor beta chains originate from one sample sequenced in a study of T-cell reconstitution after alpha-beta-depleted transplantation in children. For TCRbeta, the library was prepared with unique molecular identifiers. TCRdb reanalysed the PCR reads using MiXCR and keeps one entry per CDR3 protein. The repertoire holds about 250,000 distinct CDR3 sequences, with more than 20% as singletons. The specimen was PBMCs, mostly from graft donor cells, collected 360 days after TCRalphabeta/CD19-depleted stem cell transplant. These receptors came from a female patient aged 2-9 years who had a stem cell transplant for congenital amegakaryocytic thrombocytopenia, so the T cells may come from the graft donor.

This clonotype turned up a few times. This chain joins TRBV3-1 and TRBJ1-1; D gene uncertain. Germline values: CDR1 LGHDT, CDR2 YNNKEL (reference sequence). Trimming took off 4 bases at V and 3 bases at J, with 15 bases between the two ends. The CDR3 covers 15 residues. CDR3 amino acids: CASSPSLQPDTEAFF. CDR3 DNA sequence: TGTGCCAGCAGCCCCTCGTTGCAGCCGGACACTGAAGCTTTCTTT.

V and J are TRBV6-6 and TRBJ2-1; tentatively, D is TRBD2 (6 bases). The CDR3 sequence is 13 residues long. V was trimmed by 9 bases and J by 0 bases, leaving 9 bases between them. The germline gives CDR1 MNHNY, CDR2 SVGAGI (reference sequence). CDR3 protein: CASQRVSYNEQFF. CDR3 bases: TGTGCCAGTCAGCGGGTCTCCTACAATGAGCAGTTCTTC.

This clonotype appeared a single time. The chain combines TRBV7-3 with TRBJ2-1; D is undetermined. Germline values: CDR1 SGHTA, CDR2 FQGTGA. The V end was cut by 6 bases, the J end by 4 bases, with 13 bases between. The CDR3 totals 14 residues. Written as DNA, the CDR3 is TGTGCCAGCAGTCTCCGCCCTAGGTACAATGAGCAGTTCTTC. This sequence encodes CASSLRPRYNEQFF. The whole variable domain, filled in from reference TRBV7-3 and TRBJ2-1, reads GAGVSQTPSNKVTEKGKYVELRCDPISGHTALYWYRQSLGQGPEFLIYFQGTGAADDSGLPNDRFFAVRPEGSVSTLKIQRTERGDSAVYLCASSLRPRYNEQFFGPGTRLTVL.

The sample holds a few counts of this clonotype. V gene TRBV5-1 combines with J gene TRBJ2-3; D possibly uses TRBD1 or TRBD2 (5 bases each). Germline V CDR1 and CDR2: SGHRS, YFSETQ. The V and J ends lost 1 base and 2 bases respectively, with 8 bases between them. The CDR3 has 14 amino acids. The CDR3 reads CASSLRGDTDTQYF. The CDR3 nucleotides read TGCGCCAGCAGCTTGAGAGGGGACACAGATACGCAGTATTTT.

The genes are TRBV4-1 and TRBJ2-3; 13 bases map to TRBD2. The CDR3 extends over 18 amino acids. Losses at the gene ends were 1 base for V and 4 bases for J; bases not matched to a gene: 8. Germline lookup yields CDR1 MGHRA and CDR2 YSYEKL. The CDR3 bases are TGCGCCAGCAGCCAAGCCTCCGGGACTAGCGGGAATGCAGATACGCAGTATTTT. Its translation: CASSQASGTSGNADTQYF.

This CDR3 reads CASTQWGGGLAKNIQYF. CDR3 coding DNA: TGCGCCAGCACCCAGTGGGGGGGTGGGCTAGCCAAAAACATTCAGTACTTC. J is TRBJ2-4 and V is TRBV4-1; 7 nucleotides align to TRBD2. The germline gives CDR1 MGHRA, CDR2 YSYEKL. CDR3 length: 17 residues. Trimming cost V 7 bases and J 0 bases; bases outside gene matches: 12.

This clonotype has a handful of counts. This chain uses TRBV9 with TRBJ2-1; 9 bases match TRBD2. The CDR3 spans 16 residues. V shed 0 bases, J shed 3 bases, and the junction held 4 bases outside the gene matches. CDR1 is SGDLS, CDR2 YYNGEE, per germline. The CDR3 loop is CASSVVGSGSYNEQFF. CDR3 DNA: TGTGCCAGCAGCGTAGTAGGTAGCGGGAGCTACAATGAGCAGTTCTTC.

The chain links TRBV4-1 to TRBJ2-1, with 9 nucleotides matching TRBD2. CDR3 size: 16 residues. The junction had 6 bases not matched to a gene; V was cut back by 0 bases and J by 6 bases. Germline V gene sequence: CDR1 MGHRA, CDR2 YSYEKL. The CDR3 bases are TGCGCCAGCAGCCAAGATCCTGGACTAGCGAGCAATGAGCAGTTCTTC. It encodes CASSQDPGLASNEQFF.

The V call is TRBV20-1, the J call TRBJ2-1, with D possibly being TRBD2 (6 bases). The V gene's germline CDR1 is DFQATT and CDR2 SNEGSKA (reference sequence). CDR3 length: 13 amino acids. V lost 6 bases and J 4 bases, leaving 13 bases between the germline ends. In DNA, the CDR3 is TGCAGTGCAGACCGGGAGTGGTACAATGAGCAGTTCTTC. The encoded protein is CSADREWYNEQFF.

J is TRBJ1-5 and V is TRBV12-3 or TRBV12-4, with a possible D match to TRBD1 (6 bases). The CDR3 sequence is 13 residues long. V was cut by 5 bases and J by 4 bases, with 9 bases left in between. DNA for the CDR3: TGTGCCAGCAGTCGACAGGAGAATCAGCCCCAGCATTTT. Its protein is CASSRQENQPQHF.

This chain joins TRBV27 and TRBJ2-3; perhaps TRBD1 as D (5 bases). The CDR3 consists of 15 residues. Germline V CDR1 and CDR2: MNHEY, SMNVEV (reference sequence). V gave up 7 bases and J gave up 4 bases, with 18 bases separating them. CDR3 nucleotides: TGTGCCAGCATGTCAGGGTGGAAGGGCCCAGATACGCAGTATTTT. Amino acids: CASMSGWKGPDTQYF.

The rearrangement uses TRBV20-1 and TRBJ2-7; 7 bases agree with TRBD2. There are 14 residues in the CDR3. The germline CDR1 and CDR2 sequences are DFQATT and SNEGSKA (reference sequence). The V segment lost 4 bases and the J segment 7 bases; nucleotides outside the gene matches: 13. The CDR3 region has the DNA TGCAGTGCTATAGTCGGAATGGGAGCGGGGGAGCAGTACTTC. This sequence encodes CSAIVGMGAGEQYF.

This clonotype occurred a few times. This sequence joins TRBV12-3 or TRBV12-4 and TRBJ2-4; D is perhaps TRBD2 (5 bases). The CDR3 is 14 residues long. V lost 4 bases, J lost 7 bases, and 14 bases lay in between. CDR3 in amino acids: CASSSGGLVNIQYF. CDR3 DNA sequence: TGTGCCAGCAGTTCGGGCGGACTGGTGAACATTCAGTACTTC.

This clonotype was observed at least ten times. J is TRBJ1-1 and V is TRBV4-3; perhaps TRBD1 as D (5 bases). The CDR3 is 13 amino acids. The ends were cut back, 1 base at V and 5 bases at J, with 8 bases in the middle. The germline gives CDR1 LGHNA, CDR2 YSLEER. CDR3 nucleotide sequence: TGCGCCAGCAGCCAAGTTGGGGGAACTGAAGCTTTCTTT. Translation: CASSQVGGTEAFF.

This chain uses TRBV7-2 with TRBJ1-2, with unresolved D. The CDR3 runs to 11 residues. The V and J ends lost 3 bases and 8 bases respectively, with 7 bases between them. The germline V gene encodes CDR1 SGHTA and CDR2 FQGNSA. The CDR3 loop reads CASSFRSGYTF. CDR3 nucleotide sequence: TGTGCCAGCAGCTTTCGGAGCGGCTACACCTTC.

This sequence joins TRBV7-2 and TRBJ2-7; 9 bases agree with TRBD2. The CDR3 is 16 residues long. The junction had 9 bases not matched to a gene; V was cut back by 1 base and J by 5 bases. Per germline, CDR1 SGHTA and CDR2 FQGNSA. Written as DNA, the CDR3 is TGTGCCAGCAGCTTAGTTGGGACTAGCAAGGTCCACGAGCAGTACTTC. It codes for CASSLVGTSKVHEQYF.

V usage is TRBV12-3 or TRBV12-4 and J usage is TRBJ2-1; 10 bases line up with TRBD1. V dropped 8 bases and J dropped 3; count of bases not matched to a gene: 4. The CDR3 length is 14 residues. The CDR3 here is CASGTGVVYNEQFF. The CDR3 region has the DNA TGTGCCAGCGGGACAGGGGTGGTCTACAATGAGCAGTTCTTC.

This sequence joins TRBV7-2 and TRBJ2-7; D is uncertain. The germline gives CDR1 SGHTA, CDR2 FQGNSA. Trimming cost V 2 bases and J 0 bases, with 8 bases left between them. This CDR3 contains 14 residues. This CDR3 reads CASSLQASSYEQYF. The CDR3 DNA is TGTGCCAGCAGCTTACAGGCCAGCTCCTACGAGCAGTACTTC.

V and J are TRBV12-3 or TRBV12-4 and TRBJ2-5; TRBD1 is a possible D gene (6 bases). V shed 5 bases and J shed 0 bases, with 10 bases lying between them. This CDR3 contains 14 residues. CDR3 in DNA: TGTGCCAGCAGTGTGGGACACCACCAAGAGACCCAGTACTTC. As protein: CASSVGHHQETQYF.

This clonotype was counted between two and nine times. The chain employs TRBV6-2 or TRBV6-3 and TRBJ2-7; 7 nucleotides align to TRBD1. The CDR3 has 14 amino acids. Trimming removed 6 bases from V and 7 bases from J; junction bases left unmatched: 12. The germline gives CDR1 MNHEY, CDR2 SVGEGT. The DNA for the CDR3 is TGTGCCAGCAGCGACAGGGTGCGGGCTGGGGAGCAGTACTTC. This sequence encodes CASSDRVRAGEQYF.

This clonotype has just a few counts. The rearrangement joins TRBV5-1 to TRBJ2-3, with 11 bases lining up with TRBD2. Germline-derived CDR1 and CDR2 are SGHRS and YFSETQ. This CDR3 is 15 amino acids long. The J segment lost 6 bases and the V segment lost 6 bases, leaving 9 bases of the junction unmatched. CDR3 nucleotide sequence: TGCGCCAGCACTCCACTAGCGGGAGACGGGGATACGCAGTATTTT. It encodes CASTPLAGDGDTQYF.

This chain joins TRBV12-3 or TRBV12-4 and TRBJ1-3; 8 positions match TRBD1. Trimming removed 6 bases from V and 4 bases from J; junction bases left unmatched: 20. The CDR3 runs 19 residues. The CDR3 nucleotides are TGTGCCAGCAGGCGCCGGGACAGGCCCTCGACCTACGCCGGAAACACCATATATTTT. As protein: CASRRRDRPSTYAGNTIYF.

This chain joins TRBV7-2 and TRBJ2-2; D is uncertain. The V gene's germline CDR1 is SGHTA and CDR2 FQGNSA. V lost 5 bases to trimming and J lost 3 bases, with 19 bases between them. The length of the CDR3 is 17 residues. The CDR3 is CASSAMGFEPDTGELFF. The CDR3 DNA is TGTGCCAGCAGCGCAATGGGTTTTGAACCGGACACCGGGGAGCTGTTTTTT.

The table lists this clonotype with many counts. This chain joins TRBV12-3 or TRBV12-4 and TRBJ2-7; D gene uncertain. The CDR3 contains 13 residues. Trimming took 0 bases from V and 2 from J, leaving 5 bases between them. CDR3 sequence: CASSLAAPYEQYF. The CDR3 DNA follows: TGTGCCAGCAGTTTAGCCGCGCCCTACGAGCAGTACTTC.

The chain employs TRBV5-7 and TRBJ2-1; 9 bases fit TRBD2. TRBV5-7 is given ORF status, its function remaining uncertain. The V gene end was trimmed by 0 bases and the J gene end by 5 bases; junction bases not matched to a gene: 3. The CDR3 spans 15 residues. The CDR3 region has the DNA TGTGCCAGCAGCTTGGTTGGACTAGCGAACAATGAGCAGTTCTTC. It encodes CASSLVGLANNEQFF.